The rows below give T cell receptor beta chains drawn from one sample of a study of cytomegalovirus exposure and HLA in healthy donors. Generated by immunoSEQ multiplex PCR, the TCRdb table keeps only in-frame clones and is missing some. The profile covers a few hundred thousand clones, with 70% to 85% appearing a single time and approximately 2.6% taken by the ten largest. Source material: PBMCs. Receptors originate from a woman between 55 and 75 years old in good health and CMV-seropositive. Both conserved end residues are part of each CDR3. The D gene is left open where the match is weak. Only part of the rows carry a size: once, few, many, or a class if the clone is expanded.

j_call: TRBJ2-2; clone_size: -; v_call: TRBV18; d_call: TRBD2; cdr3_nt: TGTGCCAGCTCACCACAGCGGGGACCGAACACCGGGGAGCTGTTTTTT; cdr3_aa: CASSPQRGPNTGELFF
j_call: TRBJ1-1; clone_size: -; v_call: TRBV7-9; d_call: TRBD1; cdr3_nt: TGTGCCAGCAGCATGGGGCAGGGGGCTTATGACACTGAAGCTTTCTTT; cdr3_aa: CASSMGQGAYDTEAFF
j_call: TRBJ1-2; clone_size: once; v_call: TRBV4-2; d_call: -; cdr3_nt: TGTGCCAGCAGCCAAGACTCCGCTAACTATGGCTACACCTTC; cdr3_aa: CASSQDSANYGYTF
j_call: TRBJ2-3; clone_size: once; v_call: TRBV7-9; d_call: -; cdr3_nt: TGTGCCAGCAGCTACCGCGGCAGCGGGCGGACAGATACGCAGTATTTT; cdr3_aa: CASSYRGSGRTDTQYF
j_call: TRBJ2-1; clone_size: once; v_call: TRBV7-8; d_call: TRBD2; cdr3_nt: TGTGCCAGCAGCTCTGATTGGGTAGCGGGGGGACCCGGGCTCGACAATGAGCAGTTCTTC; cdr3_aa: CASSSDWVAGGPGLDNEQFF
j_call: TRBJ1-2; clone_size: -; v_call: TRBV30; d_call: -; cdr3_nt: TGTGCCTCGAAAGGGGATAACTATGGCTACACCTTC; cdr3_aa: CASKGDNYGYTF
j_call: TRBJ1-1; clone_size: once; v_call: TRBV27; d_call: -; cdr3_nt: TGTGCCAGCAGTCAAAACGGGGGTGAAGCTTTCTTT; cdr3_aa: CASSQNGGEAFF
j_call: TRBJ2-3; clone_size: -; v_call: TRBV2; d_call: -; cdr3_nt: TGTGCCAGCAAGGAGGACTTCAGCACAGATACGCAGTATTTT; cdr3_aa: CASKEDFSTDTQYF
j_call: TRBJ2-5; clone_size: once; v_call: TRBV9; d_call: TRBD2; cdr3_nt: TGTGCCAGCAGCGTAGGGGCCGGTAGCGGGATTCGCGAGACCCAGTACTTC; cdr3_aa: CASSVGAGSGIRETQYF
j_call: TRBJ1-1; clone_size: -; v_call: TRBV12-5; d_call: -; cdr3_nt: TGTGCTAGTGGTTTGGCTACAGGGAGAGGTACCACTGAAGCTTTCTTT; cdr3_aa: CASGLATGRGTTEAFF
j_call: TRBJ2-1; clone_size: -; v_call: TRBV7-9; d_call: -; cdr3_nt: TGTGCCAGCAGCGCGGCGGGCCTTTCCTACAATGAGCAGTTCTTC; cdr3_aa: CASSAAGLSYNEQFF
j_call: TRBJ1-2; clone_size: once; v_call: TRBV10-3; d_call: -; cdr3_nt: TGTGCCTCACAGGGTAACTATGGCTACACCTTC; cdr3_aa: CASQGNYGYTF
j_call: TRBJ1-1; clone_size: -; v_call: TRBV7-9; d_call: -; cdr3_nt: TGTTCCAGCAGCAGTCAAGAGACATCTGAAGCTTTCTTT; cdr3_aa: CSSSSQETSEAFF
j_call: TRBJ1-5; clone_size: few; v_call: TRBV6-1; d_call: -; cdr3_nt: TGTGCCAGCAGTGAACGGGTCGAGTACAATCAGCCCCAGCATTTT; cdr3_aa: CASSERVEYNQPQHF
j_call: TRBJ2-5; clone_size: -; v_call: TRBV20-1; d_call: -; cdr3_nt: TGCAGTGCTCAAGAGTGGGAGACCCAGTACTTC; cdr3_aa: CSAQEWETQYF
j_call: TRBJ2-2; clone_size: -; v_call: TRBV5-1; d_call: -; cdr3_nt: TGCGCCAGCATGGCAGCGGCGAACACCGGGGAGCTGTTTTTT; cdr3_aa: CASMAAANTGELFF
j_call: TRBJ2-5; clone_size: -; v_call: TRBV10-2; d_call: TRBD2; cdr3_nt: TGCGCCAGCAGTGAGTTAGCAGCGGGGGGGAGGGAGACCCAGTACTTC; cdr3_aa: CASSELAAGGRETQYF
j_call: TRBJ1-2; clone_size: few; v_call: TRBV29-1; d_call: -; cdr3_nt: TGCAGCGTTGAAGTGGTGGCAGGGGTTGGCTACACCTTC; cdr3_aa: CSVEVVAGVGYTF
j_call: TRBJ2-2; clone_size: -; v_call: TRBV9; d_call: -; cdr3_nt: TGTGCCAGCAGCGTCGGGAGCGGAAGGAACACCGGGGAGCTGTTTTTT; cdr3_aa: CASSVGSGRNTGELFF
j_call: TRBJ2-2; clone_size: -; v_call: TRBV28; d_call: TRBD1; cdr3_nt: TGTGCCAGCAGACCGGGACAGACGAACACCGGGGAGCTGTTTTTT; cdr3_aa: CASRPGQTNTGELFF
j_call: TRBJ2-5; clone_size: -; v_call: TRBV5-1; d_call: TRBD2; cdr3_nt: TGCGCCAGCAGCGTACACCTAGCGGGAGAAGAGACCCAGTACTTC; cdr3_aa: CASSVHLAGEETQYF
j_call: TRBJ2-1; clone_size: few; v_call: TRBV18; d_call: -; cdr3_nt: TGTGCCAGCTCCGCGACAGCCGACAATGAGCAGTTCTTC; cdr3_aa: CASSATADNEQFF
j_call: TRBJ1-2; clone_size: -; v_call: TRBV7-9; d_call: TRBD1; cdr3_nt: TGTGCCAGCAGCTGGGACAGGGAGACTGGCTACACCTTC; cdr3_aa: CASSWDRETGYTF
j_call: TRBJ2-3; clone_size: -; v_call: TRBV19; d_call: TRBD2; cdr3_nt: TGTGCCAGTAGTACCAGACTAGCGGGGGAGAGAGATACGCAGTATTTT; cdr3_aa: CASSTRLAGERDTQYF
j_call: TRBJ2-1; clone_size: -; v_call: TRBV5-1; d_call: TRBD1; cdr3_nt: TGCGCCAGCAGCCCCGGGACAGGGATGAGTGAGCAGTTCTTC; cdr3_aa: CASSPGTGMSEQFF
j_call: TRBJ1-4; clone_size: -; v_call: TRBV19; d_call: TRBD1; cdr3_nt: TGTGCCAGTAAACGGACAGGGCCTAGCACTAATGAAAAACTGTTTTTT; cdr3_aa: CASKRTGPSTNEKLFF
j_call: TRBJ2-5; clone_size: -; v_call: TRBV30; d_call: TRBD1; cdr3_nt: TGTGCCTGGAGTGTACTCCAGGGGGCTTGGGAGACCCAGTACTTC; cdr3_aa: CAWSVLQGAWETQYF
j_call: TRBJ2-1; clone_size: -; v_call: TRBV6-1; d_call: -; cdr3_nt: TGTGCCAGCAGTGAAAGCGGGCTGCGGGAGCAGTTCTTC; cdr3_aa: CASSESGLREQFF
j_call: TRBJ2-3; clone_size: once; v_call: TRBV6-1; d_call: -; cdr3_nt: TGTGCCAGCAGTGTAAAGGGAGGCACAGATACGCAGTATTTT; cdr3_aa: CASSVKGGTDTQYF
j_call: TRBJ1-1; clone_size: few; v_call: TRBV11-1; d_call: -; cdr3_nt: TGTGCCAGCAGCCCCAAGGGGTCTGAAGCTTTCTTT; cdr3_aa: CASSPKGSEAFF
j_call: TRBJ2-3; clone_size: -; v_call: TRBV5-8; d_call: -; cdr3_nt: TGTGCCAGCAGCTCACTTACCATGGGGACTGGTCGCGCAGATACGCAGTATTTT; cdr3_aa: CASSSLTMGTGRADTQYF
j_call: TRBJ1-1; clone_size: -; v_call: TRBV10-2; d_call: -; cdr3_nt: TGCGCCAGTGTGGGGGGGACTGAAGCTTTCTTT; cdr3_aa: CASVGGTEAFF
j_call: TRBJ1-3; clone_size: few; v_call: TRBV5-4; d_call: -; cdr3_nt: TGTGCCAGCAGCATAGCGGGGGCGGCAAGAAACACCATATATTTT; cdr3_aa: CASSIAGAARNTIYF
j_call: TRBJ2-7; clone_size: -; v_call: TRBV5-1; d_call: TRBD1; cdr3_nt: TGCGCCAGCAGCTTAGCGACAGGGCACTACGAGCAGTACTTC; cdr3_aa: CASSLATGHYEQYF
j_call: TRBJ2-7; clone_size: once; v_call: TRBV7-7; d_call: TRBD1; cdr3_nt: TGTGCCAGCAGCTCGGGACAGGGGGCATTTTACGAGCAGTACTTC; cdr3_aa: CASSSGQGAFYEQYF
j_call: TRBJ2-7; clone_size: -; v_call: TRBV14; d_call: TRBD2; cdr3_nt: TGTGCCAGCAGCCTCAGGTCCGGGGGGGCCTCGTACGAGCAGTACTTC; cdr3_aa: CASSLRSGGASYEQYF
j_call: TRBJ2-5; clone_size: -; v_call: TRBV9; d_call: TRBD2; cdr3_nt: TGTGCCAGCAGCACCTGGACTAGCGGGGGGGCAGAGACCCAGTACTTC; cdr3_aa: CASSTWTSGGAETQYF
j_call: TRBJ2-7; clone_size: once; v_call: TRBV19; d_call: TRBD1; cdr3_nt: TGTGCCAGTAGTATAAGGCCCACGACAGGGTCCTCCTACGAGCAGTACTTC; cdr3_aa: CASSIRPTTGSSYEQYF
j_call: TRBJ2-7; clone_size: -; v_call: TRBV6-1; d_call: TRBD2; cdr3_nt: TGTGCCAGCAGTGTTTCAGGCGGGAGTACCTACGAGCAGTACTTC; cdr3_aa: CASSVSGGSTYEQYF
j_call: TRBJ2-2; clone_size: few; v_call: TRBV5-1; d_call: TRBD1; cdr3_nt: TGCGCCAGTTACAGGGGTCCAGGGAACACCGGGGAGCTGTTTTTT; cdr3_aa: CASYRGPGNTGELFF
j_call: TRBJ2-6; clone_size: -; v_call: TRBV14; d_call: -; cdr3_nt: TGTGCCAGCAGCCAAGGAGTCCTCCGGAGGCCTGGGGCCAACGTCCTGACTTTC; cdr3_aa: CASSQGVLRRPGANVLTF
j_call: TRBJ2-3; clone_size: -; v_call: TRBV5-1; d_call: -; cdr3_nt: TGCGCCAGCAGCTTGCTCGGAGCCTCCATCACAGATACGCAGTATTTT; cdr3_aa: CASSLLGASITDTQYF
j_call: TRBJ1-3; clone_size: -; v_call: TRBV6-5; d_call: -; cdr3_nt: TGTGCCAGCAGTTACTCGCGGGGACCAGGAAACACCATATATTTT; cdr3_aa: CASSYSRGPGNTIYF
j_call: TRBJ1-2; clone_size: once; v_call: TRBV5-1; d_call: -; cdr3_nt: TGCGCCAGCAATACAGGCGGAAACTATGGCTACACCTTC; cdr3_aa: CASNTGGNYGYTF
j_call: TRBJ1-5; clone_size: few; v_call: TRBV5-3; d_call: -; cdr3_nt: TGTGCCAGAAGCCGGACAGTCAATCAGCCCCAGCATTTT; cdr3_aa: CARSRTVNQPQHF
j_call: TRBJ2-5; clone_size: once; v_call: TRBV2; d_call: TRBD2; cdr3_nt: TGTGCCAGCAGTACCGGGACTAGGGGTCTTGAGCAGTACTTC; cdr3_aa: CASSTGTRGLEQYF
j_call: TRBJ2-7; clone_size: -; v_call: TRBV5-1; d_call: TRBD1; cdr3_nt: TGCGCCAGCAGCTTTCTGACAGGGGAGCTTTACGAGCAGTACTTC; cdr3_aa: CASSFLTGELYEQYF
j_call: TRBJ1-3; clone_size: -; v_call: TRBV4-3; d_call: -; cdr3_nt: TGCGCCAGCAGCCAACAGCCAGGGCAACATCGCTCTGGAAACACCATATATTTT; cdr3_aa: CASSQQPGQHRSGNTIYF
j_call: TRBJ1-5; clone_size: -; v_call: TRBV10-3; d_call: -; cdr3_nt: TGTGCCATCAGTGAGTTCCTAGGCAGCAATCAGCCCCAGCATTTT; cdr3_aa: CAISEFLGSNQPQHF
j_call: TRBJ1-2; clone_size: -; v_call: TRBV7-2; d_call: TRBD1; cdr3_nt: TGTGCCAGCAGCCTAGCACTATCACCGGGACAGGGTGGCTACACCTTC; cdr3_aa: CASSLALSPGQGGYTF
j_call: TRBJ2-1; clone_size: -; v_call: TRBV7-9; d_call: TRBD1; cdr3_nt: TGTGCCAGCAGCGCATACAGGGGAGTGTCGGATGAGCAGTTCTTC; cdr3_aa: CASSAYRGVSDEQFF
j_call: TRBJ2-6; clone_size: -; v_call: TRBV9; d_call: -; cdr3_nt: TGTGCCAGCAGCTACGGTGGCTCTGGGGCCAACGTCCTGACTTTC; cdr3_aa: CASSYGGSGANVLTF
j_call: TRBJ2-1; clone_size: -; v_call: TRBV11-2; d_call: TRBD2; cdr3_nt: TGTGCCAGCAGGCCGCTGGGGAGGCGGGAGGAGAATGAGCAGTTCTTC; cdr3_aa: CASRPLGRREENEQFF
j_call: TRBJ1-4; clone_size: -; v_call: TRBV6-5; d_call: -; cdr3_nt: TGTGCCAGCGGGCCCAGAACCGGACTAAATGAAAAACTGTTTTTT; cdr3_aa: CASGPRTGLNEKLFF
j_call: TRBJ1-1; clone_size: -; v_call: TRBV6-5; d_call: -; cdr3_nt: TGTGCCAGCAGCCTCGCGGAGAACACTGAAGCTTTCTTT; cdr3_aa: CASSLAENTEAFF
j_call: TRBJ1-6; clone_size: -; v_call: TRBV7-8; d_call: TRBD1; cdr3_nt: TGTGCCAGCAGCTTACCAACAGGGGCTTTTCTGGGTTCACCCCTCCACTTT; cdr3_aa: CASSLPTGAFLGSPLHF
j_call: TRBJ2-3; clone_size: -; v_call: TRBV30; d_call: TRBD1; cdr3_nt: TGTGCCTGGATCGCTCAGGGGGTTACGCAGTATTTT; cdr3_aa: CAWIAQGVTQYF
j_call: TRBJ2-7; clone_size: -; v_call: TRBV2; d_call: -; cdr3_nt: TGTGCCAGCAGCCAACAGGGCACCTTCTACGAGCAGTACTTC; cdr3_aa: CASSQQGTFYEQYF
j_call: TRBJ2-3; clone_size: once; v_call: TRBV29-1; d_call: TRBD2; cdr3_nt: TGCAGCGTCACCTGGACTAGCGGGGGCACAGATACGCAGTATTTT; cdr3_aa: CSVTWTSGGTDTQYF
j_call: TRBJ2-1; clone_size: few; v_call: TRBV27; d_call: TRBD1; cdr3_nt: TGTGCCAGCAGTCGTCAGGGGGCGATCTACAATGAGCAGTTCTTC; cdr3_aa: CASSRQGAIYNEQFF